The 17 T cell receptor beta chains in this list originate from one sample, sequenced in a study of Graves' ophthalmopathy and Graves' hyperthyroidism. TCR beta CDR3 amplification used RNA transcripts. The first-round RT-PCR employed HTBI primers together with the Qiagen OneStep RT-PCR kit. A multiplex PCR was then performed as the second round. One entry per CDR3 protein results from TCRdb running MiXCR on the multiplex PCR reads. This sample has about 400,000 distinct CDR3 sequences, with 20% to 25% found just once. Sequencing was done on a sample of peripheral blood. These receptors came from a woman aged 18-29 years with stable Graves' hyperthyroidism.

As for this clonotype: Just one base apart from a much larger clone, this may be a read error. The chain links TRBV12-3 or TRBV12-4 to TRBJ1-5; tentative D call: TRBD1 (5 bases). The CDR3 runs to 14 residues. V was shortened by 4 bases and J by 9 bases, with 16 bases between the two germline ends. In DNA form, the CDR3 reads TGTGCCAGCAGTTCCTCAGGGCCCACCAGGCCCCAGCATTTT. Amino acids: CASSSSGPTRPQHF.

Ten or more counts support this clonotype. In DNA form, the CDR3 reads TGTGCCTGGAGTCCCAGTAGGGCAGAGATCTATGGCTACACCTTC. Its protein product is CAWSPSRAEIYGYTF. The chain combines TRBV30 with TRBJ1-2; D remains unclear. The germline V and J ends were trimmed by 2 bases and 4 bases, with 17 bases remaining between them. Germline CDR1 reads GTSNPN; CDR2 reads SVGIG (reference sequence). The CDR3 runs to 15 residues.

This clonotype turned up a few times. Being one base from a much bigger clone, this may be a read error. This chain connects TRBV7-2 to TRBJ2-5; D is ambiguous. The germline V and J ends were trimmed by 5 bases and 9 bases, with 16 bases remaining between them. The germline gives CDR1 SGHTA, CDR2 FQGNSA. This CDR3 comprises 13 residues. In DNA, the CDR3 is TGTGCCAGCAGCACCTACCCCAGGCAGGCCCAGTACTTC. Translated, it gives CASSTYPRQAQYF.

The sample holds a few counts of this clonotype. The chain links TRBV10-1 to TRBJ2-2, with 7 bases fitting TRBD1. Trimming at V came to 3 bases and at J to 4 bases, leaving 5 bases not matched to a gene. This CDR3 region has 15 residues. CDR1 and CDR2 (germline): WNHNN, SYGVQD (reference sequence). The CDR3 coding sequence is TGCGCCAGCAGTGACTTCGAGGGGGCCACCGGGGAGCTGTTTTTT. It yields the protein CASSDFEGATGELFF.

There are many counts of this clonotype. The CDR3 nucleotides read TGTGCCTGGAGTGGTTCCCGACAGGGTAATCAGCCCCAGCATTTT. It is translated as CAWSGSRQGNQPQHF. The genes are TRBV30 and TRBJ1-5; the match to TRBD1 covers 7 bases. In germline, CDR1 is GTSNPN, CDR2 SVGIG (reference sequence). The CDR3 runs 15 residues. Trimming removed 1 base from V and 4 bases from J; junction bases left unmatched: 7.

This clonotype was seen ten or more times. This chain connects TRBV30 to TRBJ1-1; D unresolved. CDR3 length equals 13 residues. Germline V lookup: CDR1 GTSNPN, CDR2 SVGIG (reference sequence). Trimming took 2 bases from V and 1 from J, leaving 8 bases between them. In DNA form, the CDR3 reads TGTGCCTGGAGTAGGACTGAGAACACTGAAGCTTTCTTT. Translating it yields CAWSRTENTEAFF.

The V call is TRBV12-3 or TRBV12-4, the J call TRBJ1-1; TRBD1 might be the D (5 bases). The V end lost 8 bases, the J end lost 8 bases, and 18 bases lay between the germline ends. The CDR3 has 13 amino acids. The chain's CDR3 is CASCLQANSEAFF. The CDR3 coding sequence is TGTGCCAGCTGCCTACAGGCGAACTCGGAAGCTTTCTTT.

Comment on this clonotype: A junction boundary mismatches the germline segment, possibly from a read error. The chain recombines TRBV28 with TRBJ2-6; TRBD1 might be the D (6 bases). There are 16 residues in the CDR3. Germline V CDR1 and CDR2: MDHEN, SYDVKM. The DNA for the CDR3 is TGTGCCATCAGTTGGACAGCCTTGGGCGGGGCCAACGTCCTGACTTTC. Its translation: CAISWTALGGANVLTF.

This clonotype was observed at least ten times. The chain combines TRBV20-1 with TRBJ2-7; a possible D gene is TRBD1 (6 bases). The CDR3 runs to 15 residues. V was shortened by 0 bases and J by 1 base, with 13 bases between the two germline ends. The germline V gene encodes CDR1 DFQATT and CDR2 SNEGSKA (reference sequence). The CDR3 coding sequence is TGCAGTGCTAGAGAAACAGGGTTTCGGTCCTACGAGCAGTACTTC. It specifies CSARETGFRSYEQYF.

This clonotype was observed many times. This chain connects TRBV6-1 to TRBJ1-2, with D maybe TRBD1 (5 bases). Germline CDR1 reads MNHNS; CDR2 reads SASEGT. The CDR3 is 15 amino acids. V lost 1 base, J lost 7 bases, and 16 bases lay in between. The CDR3: CASSEVFGDGAGYTF. In nucleotides, the CDR3 is TGTGCCAGCAGTGAAGTATTTGGGGACGGGGCTGGCTACACCTTC.

This clonotype was observed at least ten times. The gene calls are TRBV20-1 and TRBJ1-5; 7 nucleotides agree with TRBD1. The CDR3 length is 13 residues. Trimming at V came to 6 bases and at J to 5 bases, leaving 7 bases not matched to a gene. Germline V gene sequence: CDR1 DFQATT, CDR2 SNEGSKA (reference sequence). The CDR3, as DNA: TGCAGTGCCACAACAGGGGACCATCAGCCCCAGCATTTT. Its translation is CSATTGDHQPQHF.

This clonotype showed up many times. The rearrangement joins TRBV7-8 to TRBJ2-2; 7 positions agree with TRBD1. The CDR3 runs to 12 residues. The trim removed 7 bases at V and 8 bases at J, leaving 4 bases unmatched. CDR1 is SGHVS and CDR2 is FQNEAQ in the germline V gene. The CDR3 loop is CASTDRPGELFF. CDR3 DNA sequence: TGTGCCAGCACGGACAGGCCTGGGGAGCTGTTTTTT.

This clonotype was counted at least ten times. The rearrangement joins TRBV11-2 to TRBJ2-5; possibly TRBD1 or TRBD2 for D (5 bases each). The germline V gene has CDR1 SGHAT and CDR2 FQNNGV. The CDR3 loop spans 13 amino acids. V was trimmed by 1 base and J by 4 bases, leaving 7 bases between them. CDR3 loop: CASSLGGAETQYF. For the CDR3, the DNA is TGTGCCAGCAGCTTAGGAGGGGCAGAGACCCAGTACTTC. The full variable domain, its missing parts supplied by reference TRBV11-2 and TRBJ2-5, is EAGVAQSPRYKIIEKRQSVAFWCNPISGHATLYWYQQILGQGPKLLIQFQNNGVVDDSQLPKDRFSAERLKGVDSTLKIQPAKLEDSAVYLCASSLGGAETQYFGPGTRLLVL.

This clonotype has at least ten counts. The chain has TRBV12-3 or TRBV12-4 and TRBJ1-2; the D gene is possibly TRBD1 (5 bases). Trimming took 1 base from V and 8 from J, leaving 11 bases between them. CDR3 length: 13 amino acids. The CDR3 reads CASSLVEGSGYTF. The CDR3 coding sequence is TGTGCCAGCAGTTTAGTGGAGGGGAGCGGCTACACCTTC.

The chain links TRBV9 to TRBJ1-5; a possible D gene is TRBD1 (6 bases). In germline, CDR1 is SGDLS, CDR2 YYNGEE. The CDR3 consists of 16 residues. V dropped 0 bases and J dropped 8 bases, with 18 bases sitting between them. CDR3 loop: CASSVGGGRGVEPQHF. The CDR3 coding sequence is TGTGCCAGCAGCGTAGGGGGGGGCAGGGGAGTGGAGCCCCAGCATTTT.

This clonotype was observed many times. V usage is TRBV11-2 and J usage is TRBJ2-7; 10 positions agree with TRBD1. J gave up 3 bases and V 5 bases, and 16 bases lay outside the gene matches. The CDR3 length is 18 residues. From germline, CDR1 is SGHAT and CDR2 FQNNGV. The CDR3 DNA is TGTGCCAGCAGCGGCCGGGACAGGGGTCTGGCGGTTTTCTACGAGCAGTACTTC. It is translated as CASSGRDRGLAVFYEQYF.

The rearrangement uses TRBV6-2 or TRBV6-3 and TRBJ1-2; 8 bases are a match to TRBD1. V was pared by 2 bases and J by 2 bases, with 13 bases of the junction left unmatched. This CDR3 comprises 18 residues. The germline gives CDR1 MNHEY, CDR2 SVGEGT. For the CDR3, the DNA is TGTGCCAGCAGTTACGAGGACAGGGTGCCATCTAAAAACTATGGCTACACCTTC. It is translated as CASSYEDRVPSKNYGYTF.